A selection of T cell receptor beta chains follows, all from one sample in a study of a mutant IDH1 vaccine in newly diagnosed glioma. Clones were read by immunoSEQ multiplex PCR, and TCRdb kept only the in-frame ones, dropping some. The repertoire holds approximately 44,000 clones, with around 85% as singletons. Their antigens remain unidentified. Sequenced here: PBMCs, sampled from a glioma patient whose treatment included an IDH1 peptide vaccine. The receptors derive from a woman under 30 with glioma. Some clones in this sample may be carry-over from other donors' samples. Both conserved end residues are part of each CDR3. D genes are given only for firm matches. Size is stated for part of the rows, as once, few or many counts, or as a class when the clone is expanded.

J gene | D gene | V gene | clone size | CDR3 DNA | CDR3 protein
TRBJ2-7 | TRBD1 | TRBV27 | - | TGTGCCAGCAGTTTAGGACAGGGAGGCTACGAGCAGTACTTC | CASSLGQGGYEQYF
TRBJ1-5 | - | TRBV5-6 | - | TGTGCCAGCAGCTCCGCGGGGGGGCCGCGAAATCAGCCCCAGCATTTT | CASSSAGGPRNQPQHF
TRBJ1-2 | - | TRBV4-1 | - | TGCGCCAGCAGCCAATGGACGGCAACGAGGGGCTACACCTTC | CASSQWTATRGYTF
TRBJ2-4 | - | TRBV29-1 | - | TGCAGCGTTGAAGACGACAGCAGAAACATTCAGTACTTC | CSVEDDSRNIQYF
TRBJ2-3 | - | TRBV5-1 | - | TGCGCCAGCAGCCCTAGTCGGGGCCCAGATACGCAGTATTTT | CASSPSRGPDTQYF
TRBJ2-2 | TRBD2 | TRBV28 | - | TGTGCCAGCAGTTTATCGCGGGGGGCCTTTCAGCTGTTTTTT | CASSLSRGAFQLFF
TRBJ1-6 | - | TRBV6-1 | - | TGTGCCAGCAGTGAGTTCACGGACGATAATTCACCCCTCCACTTT | CASSEFTDDNSPLHF
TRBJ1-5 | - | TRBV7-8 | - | TGTGCCAGCAGCTTAGAGGGGCGTAGCAATCAGCCCCAGCATTTT | CASSLEGRSNQPQHF
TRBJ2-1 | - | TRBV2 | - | TGTGCCAGCAGTGAAGACAGGTTGGTGGGCAATGAGCAGTTCTTC | CASSEDRLVGNEQFF
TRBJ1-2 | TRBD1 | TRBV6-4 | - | TGTGCCAGCAGTGACGAGTTAGGGGGCCCCAATGGCTACACCTTC | CASSDELGGPNGYTF
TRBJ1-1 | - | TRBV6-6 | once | TGTGCCAGCAGTTTTAAGATGAACACTGAAGCTTTCTTT | CASSFKMNTEAFF
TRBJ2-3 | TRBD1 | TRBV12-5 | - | TGTGCTAGTGGCCTTAACCTGGGACAGTCTGCGCAGTATTTT | CASGLNLGQSAQYF
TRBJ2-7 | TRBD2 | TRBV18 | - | TGTGCCAGCTCACCAAAGGAGGGGACTATCGACGAGCAGTACTTC | CASSPKEGTIDEQYF
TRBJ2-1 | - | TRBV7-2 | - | TGTGCCAGCAGCTTCCAATGGACACGCCGCTCCTACAATGAGCAGTTCTTC | CASSFQWTRRSYNEQFF
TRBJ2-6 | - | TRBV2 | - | TGTGCCAGCAGCCCCGGCAGAGCCTCTGGGGCCAACGTCCTGACTTTC | CASSPGRASGANVLTF
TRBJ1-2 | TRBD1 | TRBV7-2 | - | TGTGCCAGCAGCTCGAGACAGGGTTCCTATGGCTACACCTTC | CASSSRQGSYGYTF
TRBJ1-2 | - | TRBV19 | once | TGTGCCAGTAATCCGCTCCGACAGTTTAACTATGGCTACACCTTC | CASNPLRQFNYGYTF
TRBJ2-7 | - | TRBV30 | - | TGTGCCTGGAGTGTACTGAACGAGCAGTACTTC | CAWSVLNEQYF
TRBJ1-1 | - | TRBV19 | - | TGTGCCAGTAGTACCGTGGGACGGATGAACACTGAAGCTTTCTTT | CASSTVGRMNTEAFF
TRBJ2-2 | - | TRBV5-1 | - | TGCGCCAGCGGTCCTTTCTCGAACACCGGGGAGCTGTTTTTT | CASGPFSNTGELFF
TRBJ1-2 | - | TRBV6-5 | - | TGTGCCAGCAGTTACTACTCCGGAGAGGGCTACACCTTC | CASSYYSGEGYTF
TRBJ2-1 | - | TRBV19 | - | TGTGCCAGTAGTACCGGGACAATCGTCCCCCATGAGCAGTTCTTC | CASSTGTIVPHEQFF
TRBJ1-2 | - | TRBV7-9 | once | TGTGCCAGCAGCTTAGGGACGGATGGCTACACCTTC | CASSLGTDGYTF
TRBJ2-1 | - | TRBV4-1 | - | TGCGCCAGCAGCCAAGACGAAGGGCAGGTTTACAATGAGCAGTTCTTC | CASSQDEGQVYNEQFF
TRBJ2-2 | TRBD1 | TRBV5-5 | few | TGTGCCAGCAGCTTGAGACAGGGGCACACCGGGGAGCTGTTTTTT | CASSLRQGHTGELFF
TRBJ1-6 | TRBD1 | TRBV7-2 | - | TGTGCCAGCAGACCTGGACAGGGAGATTCACCCCTCCACTTT | CASRPGQGDSPLHF
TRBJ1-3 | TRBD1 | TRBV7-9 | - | TGTGCCAGCAGCCCCACACAGGGGGGCACTGGAAACACCATATATTTT | CASSPTQGGTGNTIYF
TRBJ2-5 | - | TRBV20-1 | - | TGCAGTGCTAGCGGAGAGACCCAGTACTTC | CSASGETQYF
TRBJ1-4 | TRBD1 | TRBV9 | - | TGTGCCAGCAGCTCATCGACAGGGGGCATTGAAAAACTGTTTTTT | CASSSSTGGIEKLFF
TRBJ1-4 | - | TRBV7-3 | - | TGTGCCAGCAGCCAAGGGAGATCAACTAATGAAAAACTGTTTTTT | CASSQGRSTNEKLFF
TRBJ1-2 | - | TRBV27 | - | TGTGCCAGCAGTTTAAGAGGTAGCACCTCGGGCTATGGCTACACCTTC | CASSLRGSTSGYGYTF
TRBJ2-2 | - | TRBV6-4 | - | TGTGCCAGCAGTGAGGGGGACACCGGGGAGCTGTTTTTT | CASSEGDTGELFF
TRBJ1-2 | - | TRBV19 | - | TGTGCCAGTAGGCCGCAGGGGACTCCACCATATGGCTACACCTTC | CASRPQGTPPYGYTF
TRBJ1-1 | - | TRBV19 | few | TGTGCCAGTAGTCCAAGTCACACGGGGGTGACTGAAGCTTTCTTT | CASSPSHTGVTEAFF
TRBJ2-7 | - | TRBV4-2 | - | TGTGCCAGCAGCCAAGATTGGGGCCCGGGGGAGCAGTACTTC | CASSQDWGPGEQYF
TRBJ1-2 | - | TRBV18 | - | TGTGCCAGCTCACCATCGGACGGAGCTAACTATGGCTACACCTTC | CASSPSDGANYGYTF
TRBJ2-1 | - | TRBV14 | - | TGTGCCAGCAGTCTCGACCTCAACAATGAGCAGTTCTTC | CASSLDLNNEQFF
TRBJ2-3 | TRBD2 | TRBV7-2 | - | TGTGCCAGCAGCTTAGCACTAGCGGGGGGCCTTTCCTACACAGATACGCAGTATTTT | CASSLALAGGLSYTDTQYF
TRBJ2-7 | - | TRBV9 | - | TGTGCCAGCAGCCCCGGGACTGTTCCAAATCCGTACTTC | CASSPGTVPNPYF
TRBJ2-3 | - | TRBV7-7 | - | TGTGCTAGCAGCTTGATCGGGGGCTCAGATACGCAGTATTTT | CASSLIGGSDTQYF
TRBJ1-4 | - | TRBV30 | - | TGTGCCTGGAGTGCGGACAATGGTGAAAAACTGTTTTTT | CAWSADNGEKLFF
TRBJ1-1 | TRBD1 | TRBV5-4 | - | TGTGCCAGCAGCTTCCCGGGACAGCACTTGAGGGGAGCTTTCTTT | CASSFPGQHLRGAFF
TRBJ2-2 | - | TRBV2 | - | TGTGCCATCGCGAGTCCTGTAAGAGGGGAAGGTTGGACCGGGGAGCTGTTTTTT | CAIASPVRGEGWTGELFF
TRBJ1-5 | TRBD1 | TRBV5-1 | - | TGCGCCAGCAGCTTGGGCGACAGGGCAGACCAGCCCCAGCATTTT | CASSLGDRADQPQHF
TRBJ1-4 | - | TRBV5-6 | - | TGTGCCAGCAGCTGGGGGGGTGCAACTAATGAAAAACTGTTTTTT | CASSWGGATNEKLFF
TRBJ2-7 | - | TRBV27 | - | TGTGCCAGCAGTTTACCAGGACTACCCGACAGGTCCACCTACGAGCAGTACTTC | CASSLPGLPDRSTYEQYF